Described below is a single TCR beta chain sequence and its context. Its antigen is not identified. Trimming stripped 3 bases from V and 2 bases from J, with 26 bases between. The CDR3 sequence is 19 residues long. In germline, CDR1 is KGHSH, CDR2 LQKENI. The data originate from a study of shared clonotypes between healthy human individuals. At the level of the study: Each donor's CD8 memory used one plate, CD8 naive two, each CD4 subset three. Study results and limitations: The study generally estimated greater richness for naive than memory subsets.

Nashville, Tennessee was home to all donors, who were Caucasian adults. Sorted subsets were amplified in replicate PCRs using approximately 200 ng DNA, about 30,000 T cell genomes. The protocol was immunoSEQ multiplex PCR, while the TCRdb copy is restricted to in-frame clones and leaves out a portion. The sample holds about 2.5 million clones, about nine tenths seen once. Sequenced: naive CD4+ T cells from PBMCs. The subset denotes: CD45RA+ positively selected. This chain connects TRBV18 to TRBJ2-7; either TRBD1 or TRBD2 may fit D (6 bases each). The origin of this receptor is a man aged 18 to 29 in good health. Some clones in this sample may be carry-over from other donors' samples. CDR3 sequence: CASSPVLGRKGGSPYEQYF. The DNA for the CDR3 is TGTGCCAGCTCACCGGTCCTGGGAAGAAAGGGGGGTTCCCCCTACGAGCAGTACTTC.